The clone carrying this TCR beta chain occurred a few times. Its antigen is not known. TCRdb redid the calling of the RT-PCR reads with MiXCR, one entry per CDR3 protein. The table records 450,000 to 500,000 distinct CDR3 sequences, approximately 11% of them present only once. The data were taken from a study of response to subunit inactivated influenza vaccine. The study's findings and limits: Authors suggested that a seasonal influenza vaccination recruits few new T cells each time.

V dropped 4 bases and J dropped 5 bases, with 9 bases sitting between them. The CDR3 spans 12 residues. The germline V gene has CDR1 SGHRS and CDR2 YFSETQ. The rearrangement links TRBV5-1 to TRBJ2-5, with TRBD1 as a possible D gene (6 bases). This TCR came from a man in his fifties or sixties who received an inactivated influenza vaccine. The sample in question was PBMCs from blood, obtained around seven weeks after vaccination. The CDR3 protein is CASSGDRETQYF. The CDR3 DNA is TGCGCCAGCAGCGGTGACAGGGAGACCCAGTACTTC. The complete variable domain, with remaining parts taken from reference TRBV5-1 and TRBJ2-5, reads KAGVTQTPRYLIKTRGQQVTLSCSPISGHRSVSWYQQTPGQGLQFLFEYFSETQRNKGNFPGRFSGRQFSNSRSEMNVSTLELGDSALYLCASSGDRETQYFGPGTRLLVL.